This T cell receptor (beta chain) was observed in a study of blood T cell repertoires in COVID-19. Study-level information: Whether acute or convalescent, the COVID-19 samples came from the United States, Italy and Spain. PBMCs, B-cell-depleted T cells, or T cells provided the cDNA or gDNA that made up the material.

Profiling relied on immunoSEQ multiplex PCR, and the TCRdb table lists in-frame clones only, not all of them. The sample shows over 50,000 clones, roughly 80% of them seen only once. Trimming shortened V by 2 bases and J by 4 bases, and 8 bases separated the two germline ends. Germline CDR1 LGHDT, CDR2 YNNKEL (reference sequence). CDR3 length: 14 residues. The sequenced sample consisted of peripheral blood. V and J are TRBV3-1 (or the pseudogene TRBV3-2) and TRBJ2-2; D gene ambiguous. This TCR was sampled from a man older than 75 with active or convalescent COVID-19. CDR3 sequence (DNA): TGTGCCAGCAGCCAACTCTCCCTCACCGGGGAGCTGTTTTTT. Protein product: CASSQLSLTGELFF.